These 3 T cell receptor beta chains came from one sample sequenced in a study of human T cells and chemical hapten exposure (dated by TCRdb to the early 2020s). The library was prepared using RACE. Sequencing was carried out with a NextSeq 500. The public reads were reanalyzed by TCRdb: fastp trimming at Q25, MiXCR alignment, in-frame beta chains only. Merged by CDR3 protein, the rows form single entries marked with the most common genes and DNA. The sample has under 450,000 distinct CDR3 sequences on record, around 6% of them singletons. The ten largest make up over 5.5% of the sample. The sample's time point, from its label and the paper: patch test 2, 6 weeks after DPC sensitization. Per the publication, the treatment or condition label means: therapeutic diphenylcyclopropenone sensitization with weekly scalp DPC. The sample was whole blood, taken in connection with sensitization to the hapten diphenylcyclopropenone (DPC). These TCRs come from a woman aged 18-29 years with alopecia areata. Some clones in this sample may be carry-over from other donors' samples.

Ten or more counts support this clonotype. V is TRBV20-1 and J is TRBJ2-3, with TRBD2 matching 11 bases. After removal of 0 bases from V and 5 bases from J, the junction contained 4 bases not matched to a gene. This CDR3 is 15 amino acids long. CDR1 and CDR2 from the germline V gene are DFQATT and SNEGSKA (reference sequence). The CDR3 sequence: CSARDTSGGGDTQYF. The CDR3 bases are TGCAGTGCTAGAGATACTAGCGGGGGTGGAGATACGCAGTATTTT.

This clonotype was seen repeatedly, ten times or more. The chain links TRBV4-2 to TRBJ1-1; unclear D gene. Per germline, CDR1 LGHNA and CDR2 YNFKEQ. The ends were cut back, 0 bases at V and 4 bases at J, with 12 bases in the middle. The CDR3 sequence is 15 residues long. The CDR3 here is CASSQDQVKGTEAFF. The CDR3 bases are TGTGCCAGCAGCCAAGATCAGGTCAAGGGCACTGAAGCTTTCTTT.

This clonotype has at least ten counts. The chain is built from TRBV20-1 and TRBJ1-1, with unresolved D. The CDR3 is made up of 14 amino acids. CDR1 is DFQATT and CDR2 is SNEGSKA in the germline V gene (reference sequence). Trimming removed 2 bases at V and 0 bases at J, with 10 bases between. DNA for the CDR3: TGCAGTGCTAGACAGCCTAATTTGAACACTGAAGCTTTCTTT. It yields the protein CSARQPNLNTEAFF.